Here is one T cell receptor beta chain with its context. These data belong to a study of blood T cell repertoires in COVID-19. Here immunoSEQ multiplex PCR was the method, and the copy in TCRdb shows in-frame clones only, minus some. This table has about 200,000 clones, about nine tenths appearing once. With V trimmed by 0 bases and J by 5 bases, 7 bases remained unmatched. The CDR3 covers 16 residues. Looked up from germline, CDR1 is LNHDA and CDR2 is SQIVND (reference sequence). The V and J genes are TRBV19 and TRBJ2-5; TRBD2 matches 9 bases. The specimen was peripheral blood. The TCR originated in a man aged 45-65 years with acute or convalescent COVID-19. The chain's CDR3 is CASSIEGSGGMETQYF. The CDR3 region has the DNA TGTGCCAGTAGTATAGAAGGGAGCGGGGGGATGGAGACCCAGTACTTC.